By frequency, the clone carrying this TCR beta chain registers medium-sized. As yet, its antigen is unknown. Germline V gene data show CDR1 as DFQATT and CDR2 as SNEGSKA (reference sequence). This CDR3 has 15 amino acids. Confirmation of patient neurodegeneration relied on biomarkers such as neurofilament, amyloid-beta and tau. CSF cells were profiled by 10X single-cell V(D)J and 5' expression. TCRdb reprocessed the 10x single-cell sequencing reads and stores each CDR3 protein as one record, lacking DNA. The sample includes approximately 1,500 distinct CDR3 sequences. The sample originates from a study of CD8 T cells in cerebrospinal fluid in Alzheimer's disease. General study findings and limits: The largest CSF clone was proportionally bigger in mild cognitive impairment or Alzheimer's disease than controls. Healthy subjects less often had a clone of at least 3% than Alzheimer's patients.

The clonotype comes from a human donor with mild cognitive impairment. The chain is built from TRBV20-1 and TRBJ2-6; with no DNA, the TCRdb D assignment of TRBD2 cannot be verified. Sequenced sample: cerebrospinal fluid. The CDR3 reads CSARGAGAGANVLTF.